The 3 T cell receptor beta chains in this list originate from one sample, sequenced in a study of somatic mutations in cytotoxic T cells in rheumatoid arthritis (TCRdb year 2017). Library preparation was by the immunoSEQ multiplex PCR assay. TCRdb provides this immuneACCESS table in a form limited to in-frame rearrangements. Some clones are lacking; in checked studies, under half of them reflect an unresolved V gene, and why the rest are absent is not known. The table for this sample lists about 15,000 clones; about 81% of them were counted only once. Together, the top ten hold more than 13% of the sample. Specimen: CD8+ T cells sorted from blood. Receptors originate from an adult with rheumatoid arthritis.

In its sample, this clone was seen a few times. The chain uses TRBV29-1 and TRBJ1-1; perhaps TRBD1 as D (6 bases). Germline values: CDR1 SQVTM, CDR2 ANQGSEA. CDR3 length: 13 residues. V was cut by 5 bases and J by 4 bases, with 14 bases left in between. Written as DNA, the CDR3 is TGCAGCGTTTACCACCAGACAGGCACTGAAGCTTTCTTT. It is translated as CSVYHQTGTEAFF.

The CDR3 bases are TGCGCCAGCAGCTTGTACACCCTAAGAGAAAAACTGTTTTTT. This translates into CASSLYTLREKLFF. The rearrangement joins TRBV5-1 to TRBJ1-4, with unresolved D. The germline CDR1 and CDR2 sequences are SGHRS and YFSETQ. V lost 1 base to trimming and J lost 8 bases, with 12 bases between them. This CDR3 region has 14 residues.

The chain joins TRBV2 to TRBJ2-4; TRBD2 aligns across 9 bases. The CDR3 runs 13 residues. Germline CDR1 is SNHLY and CDR2 is FYNNEI. The V gene end was trimmed by 4 bases and the J gene end by 7 bases; junction bases not matched to a gene: 2. Here the CDR3 reads CASSGAGGNIQYF. The CDR3 nucleotides read TGTGCCAGCAGTGGTGCGGGGGGGAACATTCAGTACTTC. Drawing the rest from reference TRBV2 and TRBJ2-4, the complete variable domain is EPEVTQTPSHQVTQMGQEVILRCVPISNHLYFYWYRQILGQKVEFLVSFYNNEISEKSEIFDDQFSVERPDGSNFTLKIRSTKLEDSAMYFCASSGAGGNIQYFGAGTRLSVL.